These T cell receptor beta chains were read from a single sample in a study of cytotoxic CD8 clonotypes in ibrutinib-treated CLL. TCRdb keeps only in-frame clones here, not all; method: immunoSEQ multiplex PCR. The table shows more than 200,000 clones, with roughly 79% occurring only once. The sample was PBMCs, taken after 12 months of ibrutinib treatment. The receptors stem from a human donor with chronic lymphocytic leukemia. CDR3s include the opening cysteine and the closing phenylalanine or tryptophan. D genes are given only for firm matches. Clone size appears in some rows only: once, few, many, or a class for an expanded clone.

DNA,CDR3,J,length,V,size,D
TGTGCCAGCTCGGGGGAGTCCTACGAGCAGTACTTC,CASSGESYEQYF,TRBJ2-7,12,TRBV18,-,-
TGCGCCAGCAGCCAGTCTCCCGGGACTAGCTCCTACGAGCAGTACTTC,CASSQSPGTSSYEQYF,TRBJ2-7,16,TRBV4-1,-,TRBD2
TGCAGCGTGAGACAGGAATACGAGCAGTACTTC,CSVRQEYEQYF,TRBJ2-7,11,TRBV29-1,-,-
TGTGCCAGCAGCTTGGGCTCCGTAAATGAAAAACTGTTTTTT,CASSLGSVNEKLFF,TRBJ1-4,14,TRBV7-2,once,-
TGTGCCAGCAGTGGGGAGCGGGGTTGGGGCTACACCTTC,CASSGERGWGYTF,TRBJ1-2,13,TRBV27,few,-
TGTGCCAGCAGCCAAGGAGGCGGGGGTTACGAGCAGTACTTC,CASSQGGGGYEQYF,TRBJ2-7,14,TRBV4-2,-,TRBD2
TGTGCCAGCAGCCAAGTCTTATTCGACGAGCAGTACTTC,CASSQVLFDEQYF,TRBJ2-7,13,TRBV4-2,many,-
TGCGCCAGCAGCTGGTCTAGCGGGAGGGATAGTGAGCAGTTCTTC,CASSWSSGRDSEQFF,TRBJ2-1,15,TRBV5-1,-,TRBD2
TGTGCCAGCAGACGGGACAGTAACTCTGGAAACACCATATATTTT,CASRRDSNSGNTIYF,TRBJ1-3,15,TRBV6-5,-,TRBD1
TGTGCCAGCAGCCGGGGACAGACGGGTTCGTCTGATACGCAGTATTTT,CASSRGQTGSSDTQYF,TRBJ2-3,16,TRBV5-8,-,TRBD1
TGTGCCAGCAGCACCATGACAGGGGTGTCCACTGAAGCTTTCTTT,CASSTMTGVSTEAFF,TRBJ1-1,15,TRBV7-2,-,TRBD1
TGTGCCTGGAGTTGGAACAGGGGGCCCTCAGATACGCAGTATTTT,CAWSWNRGPSDTQYF,TRBJ2-3,15,TRBV30,few,TRBD1
TGTGCCAGCAGTACCCCATCGACAGACGACGAGCAGTACTTC,CASSTPSTDDEQYF,TRBJ2-7,14,TRBV6-5,-,-
TGCGCCAGCAGCTCGGGACAGGACCTAATCTCTGGAAACACCATATATTTT,CASSSGQDLISGNTIYF,TRBJ1-3,17,TRBV5-1,-,TRBD1
TGTGCCAGCGTTCCTAGCGGGGGGGTTAGCACAGATACGCAGTATTTT,CASVPSGGVSTDTQYF,TRBJ2-3,16,TRBV2,-,TRBD2
TGCGCCAGCAGCCCGACGGGGACAGATACCTACGAGCAGTACTTC,CASSPTGTDTYEQYF,TRBJ2-7,15,TRBV4-1,-,TRBD1
TGTGCCTGGAGTCGTCGTAACAAAGAGACCCAGTACTTC,CAWSRRNKETQYF,TRBJ2-5,13,TRBV30,few,-
TGTGCCAGCTCCCTCAGGGATGGGAATCAGCCCCAGCATTTT,CASSLRDGNQPQHF,TRBJ1-5,14,TRBV18,-,-
TGTGCCAGCAGCTTACCGGCTAGCGGGGCCAACGTCCTGACTTTC,CASSLPASGANVLTF,TRBJ2-6,15,TRBV7-3,-,-
TGTGCCAGCAGTCTCCCAGGGGGCTTCGGCTATGGCTACACCTTC,CASSLPGGFGYGYTF,TRBJ1-2,15,TRBV28,-,TRBD1
TGTGCCAGCAGTCCAACAGGGGGCTTTTACGAGCAGTACTTC,CASSPTGGFYEQYF,TRBJ2-7,14,TRBV28,once,TRBD1
TGTGCCAGTTGGGGAGGACAGGCACCCGGCGGGGAGCTGTTTTTT,CASWGGQAPGGELFF,TRBJ2-2,15,TRBV6-5,-,-
TGCGCCAGCAGCCTCCTGGCGGCGGTGACCTACGAGCAGTACTTC,CASSLLAAVTYEQYF,TRBJ2-7,15,TRBV4-1,-,-